Sequencing of this TCR beta chain was carried out in a study of Graves' ophthalmopathy and Graves' hyperthyroidism. Notes on the study in general: The model reached roughly 70% sensitivity and about 72% specificity for predicting ophthalmopathy progression.

Amplified TCR beta CDR3 regions were obtained using RNA transcripts as template. HTBI primers primed a first-round RT-PCR, and a second-round multiplex PCR followed. TCRdb ran MiXCR on the multiplex PCR reads and lists one entry per CDR3 protein. The data show about 740,000 distinct CDR3 sequences, 40% seen once. This CDR3 has 13 amino acids. V lost 5 bases, J lost 1 base, and 9 bases lay in between. CDR1 SGHTA and CDR2 FQGNSA come from the germline V gene. On this clonotype itself: The antigen remains unidentified. One base away lies a much larger clone, so this may be a sequencing read error.

Enrollment excluded any patients with other autoimmune diseases, uncontrolled infections, pregnancy or lactation. The starting material, about 9.9 ml of fresh peripheral blood, provided the PBMCs. This rearrangement joins TRBV7-2 to TRBJ2-7; D is undetermined. Sequencing was carried out using peripheral blood. This receptor was identified in an adult man with Graves' ophthalmopathy. The CDR3 DNA reads as TGTGCCAGCAGCCAACGGGTTTCCTACGAGCAGTACTTC. As protein: CASSQRVSYEQYF.